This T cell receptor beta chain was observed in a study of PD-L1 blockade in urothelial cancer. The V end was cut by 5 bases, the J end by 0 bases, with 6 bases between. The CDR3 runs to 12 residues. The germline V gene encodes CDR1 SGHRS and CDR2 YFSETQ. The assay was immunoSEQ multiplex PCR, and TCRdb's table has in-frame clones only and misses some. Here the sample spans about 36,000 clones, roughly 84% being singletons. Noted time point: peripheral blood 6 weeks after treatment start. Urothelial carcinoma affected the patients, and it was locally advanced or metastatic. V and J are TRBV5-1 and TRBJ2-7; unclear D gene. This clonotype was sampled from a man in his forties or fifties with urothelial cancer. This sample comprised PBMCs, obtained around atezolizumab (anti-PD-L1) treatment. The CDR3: CASRSLSYEQYF. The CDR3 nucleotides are TGCGCCAGCAGGAGCCTCTCCTACGAGCAGTACTTC.